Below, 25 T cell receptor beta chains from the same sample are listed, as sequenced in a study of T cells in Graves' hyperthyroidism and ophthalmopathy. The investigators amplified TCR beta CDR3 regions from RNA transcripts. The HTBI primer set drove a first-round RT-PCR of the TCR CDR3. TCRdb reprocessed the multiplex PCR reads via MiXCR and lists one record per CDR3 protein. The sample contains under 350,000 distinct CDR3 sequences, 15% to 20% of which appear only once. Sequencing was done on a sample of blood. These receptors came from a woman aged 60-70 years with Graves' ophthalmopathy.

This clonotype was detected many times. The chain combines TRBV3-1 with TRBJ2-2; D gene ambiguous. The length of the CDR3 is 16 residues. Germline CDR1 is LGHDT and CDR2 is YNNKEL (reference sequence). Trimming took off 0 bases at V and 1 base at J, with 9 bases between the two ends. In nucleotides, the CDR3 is TGTGCCAGCAGCCAAGATTGGCAGGAGAACACCGGGGAGCTGTTTTTT. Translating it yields CASSQDWQENTGELFF.

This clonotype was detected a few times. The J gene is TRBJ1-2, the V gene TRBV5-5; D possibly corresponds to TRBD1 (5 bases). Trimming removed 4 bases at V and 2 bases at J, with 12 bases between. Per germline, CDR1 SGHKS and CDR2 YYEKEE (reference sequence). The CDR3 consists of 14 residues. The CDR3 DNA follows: TGTGCCAGCAGCCCGACGACAGAGAACTATGGCTACACCTTC. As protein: CASSPTTENYGYTF.

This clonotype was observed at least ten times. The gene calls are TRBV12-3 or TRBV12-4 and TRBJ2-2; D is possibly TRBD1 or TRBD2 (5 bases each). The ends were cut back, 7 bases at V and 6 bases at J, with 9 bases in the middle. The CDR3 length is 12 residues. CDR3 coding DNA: TGTGCCAGCAAAAGGGGACCCGGGGAGCTGTTTTTT. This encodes CASKRGPGELFF.

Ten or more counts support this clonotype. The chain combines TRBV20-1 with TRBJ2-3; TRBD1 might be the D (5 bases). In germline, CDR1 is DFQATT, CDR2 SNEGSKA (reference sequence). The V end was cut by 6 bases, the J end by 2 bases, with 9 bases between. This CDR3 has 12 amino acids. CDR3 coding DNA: TGCAGTGCGAGACAGCTCACAGATACGCAGTATTTT. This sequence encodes CSARQLTDTQYF.

CDR3 DNA sequence: TGCGCCAGCAGCCAAGAACCCGGGGGTCAGCAGTACTTC. It yields the protein CASSQEPGGQQYF. This chain links TRBV4-3 with TRBJ2-7, with D perhaps TRBD2 (6 bases). There are 13 residues in the CDR3. Trimming removed 0 bases from V and 8 bases from J, with 11 bases in between. Germline CDR1 is LGHNA and CDR2 is YSLEER.

CDR3 in DNA: TGCAGTGCTAGAGACCCCCGTTGGGTAGCGGGGGGAGAAGAGACCCAGTACTTC. The encoded protein is CSARDPRWVAGGEETQYF. The chain employs TRBV20-1 and TRBJ2-5; 10 nucleotides agree with TRBD2. Per germline, CDR1 DFQATT and CDR2 SNEGSKA (reference sequence). The CDR3 length is 18 residues. V trimming: 0 bases; J trimming: 3 bases; junction bases outside the gene matches: 13.

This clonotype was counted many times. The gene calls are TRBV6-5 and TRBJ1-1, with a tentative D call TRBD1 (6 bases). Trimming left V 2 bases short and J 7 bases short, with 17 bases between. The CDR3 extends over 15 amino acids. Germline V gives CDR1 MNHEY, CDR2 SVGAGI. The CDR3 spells CASSYNPTGKGEAFF. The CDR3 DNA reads TGTGCCAGCAGTTACAACCCCACAGGGAAGGGTGAAGCTTTCTTT.

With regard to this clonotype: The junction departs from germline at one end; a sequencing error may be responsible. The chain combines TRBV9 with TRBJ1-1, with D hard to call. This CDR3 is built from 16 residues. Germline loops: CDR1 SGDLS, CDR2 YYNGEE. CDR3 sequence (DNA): TGTGCCAGAAGCGTAGCACCCGCAAGGGCGAACACTGAAGCTTTCTTT. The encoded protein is CARSVAPARANTEAFF.

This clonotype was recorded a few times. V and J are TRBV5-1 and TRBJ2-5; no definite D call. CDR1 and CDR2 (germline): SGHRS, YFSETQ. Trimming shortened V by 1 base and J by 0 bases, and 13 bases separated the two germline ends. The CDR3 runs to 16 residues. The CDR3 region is CASSLLFAEYQETQYF. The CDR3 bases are TGCGCCAGCAGCTTGCTGTTCGCGGAGTACCAAGAGACCCAGTACTTC.

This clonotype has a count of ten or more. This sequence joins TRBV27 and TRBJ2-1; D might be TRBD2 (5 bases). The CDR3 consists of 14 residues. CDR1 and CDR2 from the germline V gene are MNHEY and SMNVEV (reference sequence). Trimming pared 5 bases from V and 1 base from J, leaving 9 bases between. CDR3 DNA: TGTGCCAGCAGTGCGGGTGGTTCCTACAATGAGCAGTTCTTC. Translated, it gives CASSAGGSYNEQFF.

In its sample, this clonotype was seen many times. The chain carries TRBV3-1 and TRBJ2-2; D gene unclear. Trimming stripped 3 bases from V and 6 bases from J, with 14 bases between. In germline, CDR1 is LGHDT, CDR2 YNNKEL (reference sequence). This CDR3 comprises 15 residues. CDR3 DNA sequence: TGTGCCAGCAGCCATCATGATCAGGATTCCGGGGAGCTGTTTTTT. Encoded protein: CASSHHDQDSGELFF.

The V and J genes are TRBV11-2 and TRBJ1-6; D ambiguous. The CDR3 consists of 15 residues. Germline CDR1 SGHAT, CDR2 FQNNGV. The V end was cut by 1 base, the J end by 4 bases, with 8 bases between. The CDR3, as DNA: TGTGCCAGCAGCTTAGCGCGGCGGTATAATTCACCCCTCCACTTT. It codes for CASSLARRYNSPLHF. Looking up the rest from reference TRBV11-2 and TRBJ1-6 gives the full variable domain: EAGVAQSPRYKIIEKRQSVAFWCNPISGHATLYWYQQILGQGPKLLIQFQNNGVVDDSQLPKDRFSAERLKGVDSTLKIQPAKLEDSAVYLCASSLARRYNSPLHFGNGTRLTVT.

CDR3 sequence: CASRLEAGPTYEQYF. The CDR3 coding sequence is TGTGCCAGCAGACTCGAGGCGGGGCCGACCTACGAGCAGTACTTC. The chain couples TRBV28 to TRBJ2-7, with a possible D match to TRBD2 (6 bases). CDR3 size: 15 residues. The germline CDR1 and CDR2 sequences are MDHEN and SYDVKM. V lost 6 bases to trimming and J lost 2 bases, with 17 bases between them.

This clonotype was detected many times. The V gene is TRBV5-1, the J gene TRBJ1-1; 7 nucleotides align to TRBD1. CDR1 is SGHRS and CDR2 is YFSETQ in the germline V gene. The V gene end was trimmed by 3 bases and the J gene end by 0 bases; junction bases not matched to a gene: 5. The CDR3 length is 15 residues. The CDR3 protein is CASSSRQGLNTEAFF. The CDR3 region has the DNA TGCGCCAGCAGCTCACGACAGGGCCTGAACACTGAAGCTTTCTTT.

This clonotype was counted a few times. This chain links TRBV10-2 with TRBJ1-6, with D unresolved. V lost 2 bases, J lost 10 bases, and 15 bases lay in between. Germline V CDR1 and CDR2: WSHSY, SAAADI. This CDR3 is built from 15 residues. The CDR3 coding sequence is TGCGCCAGCAGTGAGCAGTGGTCAGAAGGATCACCCCTCCACTTT. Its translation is CASSEQWSEGSPLHF.

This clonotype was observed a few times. CDR3 nucleotide sequence: TGTGCCAGCAGCTCCGGGACCCATTCTGGGGCCAACGTCCTGACTTTC. This sequence encodes CASSSGTHSGANVLTF. The chain employs TRBV7-9 and TRBJ2-6, with D perhaps given as TRBD1 or TRBD2 (5 bases each). The CDR3 length is 16 residues. CDR1 is SEHNR and CDR2 is FQNEAQ in the germline V gene (reference sequence). V was pared by 4 bases and J by 1 base, with 11 bases between.

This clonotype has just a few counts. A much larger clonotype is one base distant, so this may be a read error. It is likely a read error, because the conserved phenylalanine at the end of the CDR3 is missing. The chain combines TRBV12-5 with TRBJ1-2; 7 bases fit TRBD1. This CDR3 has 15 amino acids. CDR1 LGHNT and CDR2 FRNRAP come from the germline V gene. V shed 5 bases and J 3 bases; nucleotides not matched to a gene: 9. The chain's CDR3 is CASGPRRGRDYGYTL. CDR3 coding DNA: TGTGCTAGTGGTCCGCGAAGGGGGCGAGACTATGGCTACACCCTC.

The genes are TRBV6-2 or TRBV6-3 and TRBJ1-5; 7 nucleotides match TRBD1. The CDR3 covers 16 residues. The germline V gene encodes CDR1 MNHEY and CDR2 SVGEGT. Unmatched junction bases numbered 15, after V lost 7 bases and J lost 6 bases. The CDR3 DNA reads TGTGCCAGCACTCCGGGCGTAGACAGGGACAGTCAGCCCCAGCATTTT. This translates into CASTPGVDRDSQPQHF.

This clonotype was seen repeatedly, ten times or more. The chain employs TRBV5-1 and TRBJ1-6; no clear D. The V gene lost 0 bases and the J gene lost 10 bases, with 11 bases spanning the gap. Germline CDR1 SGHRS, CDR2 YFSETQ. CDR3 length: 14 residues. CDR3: CASSLGGYESPLHF. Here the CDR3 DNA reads TGCGCCAGCAGCTTGGGGGGTTATGAGTCACCCCTCCACTTT.

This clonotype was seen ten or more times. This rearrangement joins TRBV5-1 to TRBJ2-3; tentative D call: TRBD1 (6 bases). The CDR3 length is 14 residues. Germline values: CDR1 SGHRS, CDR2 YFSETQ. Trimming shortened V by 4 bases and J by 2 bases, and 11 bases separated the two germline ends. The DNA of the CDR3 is TGCGCCAGCAGCACCGGACAGCACACAGATACGCAGTATTTT. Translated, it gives CASSTGQHTDTQYF.

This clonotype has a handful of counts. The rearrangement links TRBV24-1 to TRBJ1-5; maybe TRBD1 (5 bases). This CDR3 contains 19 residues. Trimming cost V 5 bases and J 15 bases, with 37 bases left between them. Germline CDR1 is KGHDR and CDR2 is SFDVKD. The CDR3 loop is CATSVLPSTGRRLLLIRHF. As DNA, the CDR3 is TGTGCCACCAGTGTCCTCCCCTCAACAGGCCGCCGGCTGCTACTTATTCGGCATTTT.

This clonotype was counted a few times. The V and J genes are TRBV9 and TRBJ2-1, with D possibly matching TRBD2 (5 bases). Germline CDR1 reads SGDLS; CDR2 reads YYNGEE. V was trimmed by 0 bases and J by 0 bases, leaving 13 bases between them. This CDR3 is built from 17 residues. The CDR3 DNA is TGTGCCAGCAGCGTAGATCCTAGCTATAGCTCCTACAATGAGCAGTTCTTC. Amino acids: CASSVDPSYSSYNEQFF.

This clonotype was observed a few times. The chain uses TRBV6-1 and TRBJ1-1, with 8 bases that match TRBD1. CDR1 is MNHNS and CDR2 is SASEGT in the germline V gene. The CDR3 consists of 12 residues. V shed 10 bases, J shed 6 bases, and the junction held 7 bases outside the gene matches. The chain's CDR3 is CATRQGIPEAFF. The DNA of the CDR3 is TGTGCCACCCGACAGGGGATCCCTGAAGCTTTCTTT.

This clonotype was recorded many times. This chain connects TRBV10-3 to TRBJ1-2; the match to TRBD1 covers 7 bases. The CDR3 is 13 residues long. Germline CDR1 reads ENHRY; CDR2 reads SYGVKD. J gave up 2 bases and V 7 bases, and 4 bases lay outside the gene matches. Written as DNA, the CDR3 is TGTGCCATCACCCCGGGACAGAACTATGGCTACACCTTC. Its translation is CAITPGQNYGYTF.

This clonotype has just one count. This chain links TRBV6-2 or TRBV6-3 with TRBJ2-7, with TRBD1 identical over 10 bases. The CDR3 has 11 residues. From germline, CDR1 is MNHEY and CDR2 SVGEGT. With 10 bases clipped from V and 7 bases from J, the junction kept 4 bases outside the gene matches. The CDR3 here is CANRDRGEQYF. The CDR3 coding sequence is TGTGCCAACCGGGACAGGGGAGAGCAGTACTTC.